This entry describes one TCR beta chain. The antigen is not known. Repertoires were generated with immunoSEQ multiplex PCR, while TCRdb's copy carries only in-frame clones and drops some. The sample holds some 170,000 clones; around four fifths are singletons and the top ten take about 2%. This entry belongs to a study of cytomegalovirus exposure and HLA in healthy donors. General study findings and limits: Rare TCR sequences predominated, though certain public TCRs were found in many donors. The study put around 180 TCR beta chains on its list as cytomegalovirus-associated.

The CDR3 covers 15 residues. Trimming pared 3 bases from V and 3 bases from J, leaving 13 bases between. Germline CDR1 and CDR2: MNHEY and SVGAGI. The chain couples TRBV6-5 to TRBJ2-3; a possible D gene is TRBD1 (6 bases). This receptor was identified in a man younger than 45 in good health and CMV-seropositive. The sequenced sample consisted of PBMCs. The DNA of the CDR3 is TGTGCCAGCAGTTATACACAGGGTGTAACAGATACGCAGTATTTT. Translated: CASSYTQGVTDTQYF.